A selection of T cell receptor beta chains follows, all from one sample in a study of cytomegalovirus exposure and HLA in healthy donors. Data came from immunoSEQ multiplex PCR; TCRdb stores just in-frame clones and leaves some out. Of just under 95,000 clones listed, about 83% are singletons. Source material: PBMCs. The receptor set was obtained from a woman younger than 30 in good health and CMV-seropositive. CDR3s include the opening cysteine and the closing phenylalanine or tryptophan. The D gene is left open where the match is weak. Rows may omit the clone size; those that give it use once, few, many or a size class.

J	size	V	D	length	CDR3	DNA
TRBJ1-2	-	TRBV27	-	13	CASQSGVDYGYTF	TGTGCCAGCCAGTCAGGGGTGGATTATGGCTACACCTTC
TRBJ1-5	-	TRBV2	-	18	CASRGTPAGAAPNQPQHF	TGTGCCAGCAGGGGGACACCTGCGGGGGCGGCCCCCAATCAGCCCCAGCATTTT
TRBJ2-7	few	TRBV7-9	-	16	CASSPSGGTPSYEQYF	TGTGCCAGCAGTCCCTCCGGCGGGACGCCTTCTTACGAGCAGTACTTC
TRBJ1-1	-	TRBV28	-	13	CASSSIMNTEAFF	TGTGCCAGCAGTTCAATCATGAACACTGAAGCTTTCTTT
TRBJ2-1	-	TRBV7-9	-	12	CASSLAQVEQFF	TGTGCCAGCAGCTTAGCGCAGGTTGAGCAGTTCTTC
TRBJ2-1	-	TRBV5-1	TRBD2	15	CASSLGLADYNEQFF	TGCGCCAGCAGCTTGGGACTAGCGGATTACAATGAGCAGTTCTTC
TRBJ1-1	-	TRBV5-4	-	13	CASSPRVDTEAFF	TGTGCCAGCAGCCCCCGGGTTGACACTGAAGCTTTCTTT
TRBJ1-3	-	TRBV6-5	-	14	CASTGGGSGNTIYF	TGTGCCAGCACTGGGGGAGGCTCTGGAAACACCATATATTTT
TRBJ2-1	-	TRBV10-2	TRBD2	14	CASMTGTSYKEQFF	TGCGCCAGCATGACCGGGACTAGCTACAAGGAGCAGTTCTTC
TRBJ1-1	few	TRBV25-1	-	12	CASSEGSWEAFF	TGTGCCAGCAGTGAGGGGAGCTGGGAAGCTTTCTTT
TRBJ2-5	-	TRBV13	TRBD2	17	CASSLESGGGASETQYF	TGTGCCAGCAGCTTAGAGTCTGGCGGGGGGGCCAGTGAGACCCAGTACTTC
TRBJ1-4	-	TRBV14	-	13	CASSQGADEKLFF	TGTGCCAGCAGCCAGGGGGCGGATGAAAAACTGTTTTTT
TRBJ1-1	-	TRBV4-2	-	12	CASSQGTFEAFF	TGTGCCAGCAGCCAGGGGACATTTGAAGCTTTCTTT
TRBJ2-5	-	TRBV10-3	TRBD2	19	CAISGTSGGVRSSQETQYF	TGTGCCATCAGTGGAACTAGCGGGGGGGTCCGCTCCTCTCAAGAGACCCAGTACTTC
TRBJ1-1	-	TRBV25-1	-	11	CASMVRSRAFF	TGTGCCAGCATGGTGAGAAGTCGGGCTTTCTTT
TRBJ1-1	few	TRBV7-9	TRBD1	12	CAMTGINTEAFF	TGTGCCATGACAGGGATTAACACTGAAGCTTTCTTT
TRBJ1-1	-	TRBV5-4	-	12	CASSPRAGEAFF	TGTGCCAGCAGCCCCCGGGCAGGGGAAGCTTTCTTT
TRBJ2-3	few	TRBV27	TRBD2	14	CASSSGLDMDTQYF	TGTGCCAGCAGTTCTGGACTAGATATGGATACGCAGTATTTT
TRBJ2-7	-	TRBV4-1	TRBD1	15	CASSRDVDRTYEQYF	TGCGCCAGCAGCCGAGACGTGGACAGGACTTACGAGCAGTACTTC
TRBJ2-3	-	TRBV5-4	TRBD1	14	CASSRDRVADTQYF	TGTGCCAGCAGCAGGGACAGGGTGGCAGATACGCAGTATTTT
TRBJ1-1	-	TRBV7-9	-	15	CASSHAQGWDTEAFF	TGTGCCAGCAGCCACGCACAGGGATGGGACACTGAAGCTTTCTTT
TRBJ2-5	-	TRBV29-1	TRBD2	12	CSVDGLAGEQYF	TGCAGCGTTGATGGTCTAGCGGGAGAGCAGTACTTC
TRBJ2-3	-	TRBV7-9	TRBD1	14	CASSVGTVGDTQYF	TGTGCCAGCAGCGTAGGGACAGTTGGAGATACGCAGTATTTT
TRBJ1-1	once	TRBV4-2	-	13	CASRQEGHAEAFF	TGTGCCAGCAGACAAGAGGGGCACGCTGAAGCTTTCTTT
TRBJ2-2	-	TRBV5-1	-	15	CASSLMAGTTGELFF	TGCGCCAGCAGCTTAATGGCGGGAACGACCGGGGAGCTGTTTTTT
TRBJ2-5	-	TRBV25-1	TRBD1	15	CASSDAGGRGETQYF	TGTGCCAGCAGTGATGCAGGGGGCCGAGGAGAGACCCAGTACTTC
TRBJ1-5	-	TRBV19	-	12	CASNLRGGPQHF	TGTGCCAGTAACTTAAGGGGCGGGCCCCAGCATTTT
TRBJ2-3	few	TRBV5-4	TRBD2	20	CASSRAGTSGGRSFTDTQYF	TGTGCCAGCAGCCGGGCCGGGACTAGCGGGGGGCGTTCTTTTACAGATACGCAGTATTTT
TRBJ2-2	-	TRBV6-1	-	13	CASSERRSGELFF	TGTGCCAGCAGTGAACGGCGGTCCGGGGAGCTGTTTTTT
TRBJ1-3	-	TRBV18	-	15	CASSPQTGTGNTIYF	TGTGCCAGCTCACCACAGACAGGAACTGGAAACACCATATATTTT
TRBJ2-3	few	TRBV30	-	12	CAWSGYTDTQYF	TGTGCCTGGAGTGGCTACACAGATACGCAGTATTTT
TRBJ2-7	-	TRBV7-9	-	13	CASSLQDRSEQYF	TGTGCCAGCAGCTTACAAGACAGGTCCGAGCAGTACTTC
TRBJ1-6	-	TRBV25-1	TRBD1	15	CASSETGAPGGPLHF	TGTGCCAGCAGTGAGACAGGTGCCCCAGGGGGACCCCTCCACTTT
TRBJ1-5	few	TRBV5-6	-	15	CASSLGGTGNQPQHF	TGTGCCAGCAGCCTGGGAGGAACGGGCAATCAGCCCCAGCATTTT
TRBJ1-4	-	TRBV2	-	15	CASSEAGTPNEKLFF	TGTGCCAGCAGTGAAGCCGGGACACCGAATGAAAAACTGTTTTTT
TRBJ2-1	-	TRBV7-2	TRBD2	15	CASSLVAGGSNEQFF	TGTGCCAGCAGCTTAGTAGCGGGAGGCAGCAATGAGCAGTTCTTC
TRBJ1-3	-	TRBV30	-	13	CAWAGQGGNTIYF	TGTGCCTGGGCCGGACAAGGAGGAAACACCATATATTTT
TRBJ1-1	-	TRBV7-3	-	14	CASSSGSGVGEAFF	TGTGCCAGCAGCTCTGGGTCGGGAGTGGGTGAAGCTTTCTTT
TRBJ2-7	-	TRBV9	-	13	CASSEAGTYEQYF	TGTGCCAGCAGCGAGGCAGGGACCTACGAGCAGTACTTC
TRBJ2-2	-	TRBV27	-	18	CASSPPQLRGQNTGELFF	TGTGCCAGCAGCCCGCCCCAGCTGCGGGGGCAGAACACCGGGGAGCTGTTTTTT
TRBJ1-3	-	TRBV9	-	13	CASSVGVGNTIYF	TGTGCCAGCAGCGTAGGAGTTGGAAACACCATATATTTT
TRBJ2-5	once	TRBV5-1	TRBD1	14	CASSLLTGLETQYF	TGCGCCAGCAGCCTCCTGACAGGGCTGGAGACCCAGTACTTC
TRBJ2-2	-	TRBV27	TRBD1	15	CASSPGQSNTGELFF	TGTGCCAGCAGCCCGGGACAGTCGAACACCGGGGAGCTGTTTTTT
TRBJ1-5	-	TRBV19	TRBD1	17	CASSRDRGLFSNQPQHF	TGTGCCAGTAGTCGGGACAGGGGGCTATTTAGCAATCAGCCCCAGCATTTT
TRBJ2-3	-	TRBV10-1	TRBD2	15	CASSLVAGGADTQYF	TGCGCCAGCAGTTTAGTAGCGGGAGGGGCAGATACGCAGTATTTT
TRBJ2-7	-	TRBV30	-	11	CAWSSSYEQYF	TGTGCCTGGAGTAGCTCCTACGAGCAGTACTTC
TRBJ1-2	few	TRBV6-5	-	15	CASSYGTLELYGYTF	TGTGCCAGCAGTTATGGGACACTTGAACTCTATGGCTACACCTTC
TRBJ2-2	-	TRBV9	-	14	CASSVVHNTGELFF	TGTGCCAGCAGCGTAGTTCATAACACCGGGGAGCTGTTTTTT
TRBJ2-7	-	TRBV28	-	15	CASRYGGTSTYEQYF	TGTGCCAGCAGATACGGGGGGACAAGTACCTACGAGCAGTACTTC
TRBJ2-7	-	TRBV6-5	-	16	CASSYSGGALSYEQYF	TGTGCCAGCAGTTACTCGGGTGGGGCCCTCTCCTACGAGCAGTACTTC
TRBJ1-2	-	TRBV30	-	18	CAWRNEGGQDCCGYGYTF	TGTGCCTGGAGGAACGAGGGAGGGCAGGATTGTTGTGGCTATGGCTACACCTTC
TRBJ2-3	-	TRBV10-1	TRBD2	17	CASSLSGGRLSTDTQYF	TGCGCCAGCAGTCTCAGCGGGGGGCGACTCAGCACAGATACGCAGTATTTT
TRBJ2-1	-	TRBV6-6	TRBD2	15	CASSKLAGVYNEQFF	TGTGCCAGCAGTAAACTAGCGGGGGTTTACAATGAGCAGTTCTTC